The sequence of this TCR beta chain was determined in a study of OX40 agonist ivuxolimab in advanced cancers. On the study more broadly: Patients were dosed with the agonistic anti-OX40 (CD134) antibody ivuxolimab. Whole-study findings and limits: Low normalized clonal expansion also occurred in some nonresponding patients. The investigators did not determine what antigen specificity the expanded peripheral T cells had.

Measured with immunoSEQ multiplex PCR; TCRdb has only the in-frame clones, and not every one. The sample shows 85,000 to 100,000 clones, roughly 90% of them seen only once. Points on this clone: Its target is unknown.

Samples of blood were obtained at baseline, on cycle 4 day 1, and on cycle 7 day 1. The sequence was collected from an adult with an advanced solid tumor such as melanoma, head and neck, liver or kidney cancer. Sequences were derived from CD4+ or CD8+ T cells sorted from blood, sampled in a trial of the OX40 agonist ivuxolimab.

The CDR3: CASSQVFSGTGYGGSGANVLTF. The CDR3 DNA is TGTGCCAGCAGCCAAGTTTTCTCCGGGACAGGCTACGGGGGGTCTGGGGCCAACGTCCTGACTTTC. V and J are TRBV14 and TRBJ2-6; D is perhaps TRBD1 (8 bases). In germline, CDR1 is SGHDN, CDR2 FVKESK. This CDR3 comprises 22 residues. Trimming took off 1 base at V and 1 base at J, with 26 bases between the two ends.